The source of this T cell receptor beta chain is a study of T cell responses to AZD1222 COVID-19 vaccine. The germline V and J ends were trimmed by 1 base and 0 bases, with 13 bases remaining between them. Looked up from germline, CDR1 is LNHNV and CDR2 is YYDKDF (reference sequence). The CDR3 has 16 amino acids. Whole-study results and caveats: Spike-specific TCRs gained breadth and depth after people received two AZD1222 doses. Seropositive status at baseline applied to only five or six AZD1222 recipients. Targets within unmutated variant regions were reportedly found for nearly half of spike-specific TCRs.

In regard to this clone: Its antigen is unidentified.

Assay: immunoSEQ multiplex PCR; the TCRdb copy retains only in-frame clones and omits some. Of tens of thousands of clones detected, approximately 84% appear once; the ten largest clones hold roughly a sixth. Sequences were derived from peripheral blood, sampled on day 0 of AZD1222 vaccination. The V gene is TRBV15, the J gene TRBJ2-7; D tentatively fits TRBD1 or TRBD2 (5 bases each). The receptor comes from an adult in good health. CDR3 residues: CATSRVGAESSYEQYF. The CDR3 DNA reads TGTGCCACCAGCAGAGTCGGGGCGGAGAGCTCCTACGAGCAGTACTTC. The full variable domain, completed using reference TRBV15 and TRBJ2-7, is DAMVIQNPRYQVTQFGKPVTLSCSQTLNHNVMYWYQQKSSQAPKLLFHYYDKDFNNEADTPDNFQSRRPNTSFCFLDIRSPGLGDTAMYLCATSRVGAESSYEQYFGPGTRLTVT.